Listed here is a single TCR beta chain. Its antigen is unknown. This specimen comes from a study of T-cell reconstitution after alpha-beta-depleted transplantation in children. Study-level results: Several hundred expanded graft clones reportedly gave rise to the alpha-beta T cells present about two months after transplant.

Trimming pared 0 bases from V and 7 bases from J, leaving 6 bases between. Looked up from germline, CDR1 is LNHNV and CDR2 is YYDKDF (reference sequence). The length of the CDR3 is 13 residues. As it was prepared, the TCRbeta library received unique molecular identifiers. TCRdb fed the PCR reads into MiXCR, producing one record per CDR3 protein. Among 600,000 to 700,000 distinct CDR3 sequences listed, around 13% were seen once. This sequence joins TRBV15 and TRBJ2-2; D gene ambiguous. This clonotype was sampled from a girl aged 2 to 9 with congenital amegakaryocytic thrombocytopenia, due to receive a stem cell transplant. The sequenced sample was PBMCs, obtained before TCRalphabeta/CD19-depleted stem cell transplant. The CDR3 here is CATSRDKGGELFF. CDR3 sequence (DNA): TGTGCCACCAGCAGAGATAAAGGCGGGGAGCTGTTTTTT.